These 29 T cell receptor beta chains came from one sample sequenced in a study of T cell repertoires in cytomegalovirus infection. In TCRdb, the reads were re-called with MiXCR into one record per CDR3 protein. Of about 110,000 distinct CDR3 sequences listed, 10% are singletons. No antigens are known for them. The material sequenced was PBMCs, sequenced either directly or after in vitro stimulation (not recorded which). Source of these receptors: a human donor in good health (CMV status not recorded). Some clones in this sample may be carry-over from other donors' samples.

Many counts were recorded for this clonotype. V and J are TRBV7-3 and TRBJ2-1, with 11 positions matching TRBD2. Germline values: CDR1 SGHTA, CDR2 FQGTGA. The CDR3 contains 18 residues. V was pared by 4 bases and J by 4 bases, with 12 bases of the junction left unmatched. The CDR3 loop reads CASSSITLSGRGYNEQFF. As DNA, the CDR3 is TGTGCCAGCAGCTCGATAACTCTTAGCGGGAGGGGTTACAATGAGCAGTTCTTC.

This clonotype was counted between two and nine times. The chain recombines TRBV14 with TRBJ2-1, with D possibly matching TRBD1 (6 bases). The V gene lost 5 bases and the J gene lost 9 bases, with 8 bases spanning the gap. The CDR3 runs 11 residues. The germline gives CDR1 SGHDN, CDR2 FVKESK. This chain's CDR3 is CASSVDSEQFF. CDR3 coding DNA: TGTGCCAGCAGCGTGGACAGTGAGCAGTTCTTC.

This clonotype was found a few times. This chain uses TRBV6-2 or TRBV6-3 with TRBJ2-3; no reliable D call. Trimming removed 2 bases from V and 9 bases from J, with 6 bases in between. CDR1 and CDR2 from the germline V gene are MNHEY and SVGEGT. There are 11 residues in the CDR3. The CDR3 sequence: CASSYPETQYF. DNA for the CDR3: TGTGCCAGCAGTTACCCGGAGACGCAGTATTTT.

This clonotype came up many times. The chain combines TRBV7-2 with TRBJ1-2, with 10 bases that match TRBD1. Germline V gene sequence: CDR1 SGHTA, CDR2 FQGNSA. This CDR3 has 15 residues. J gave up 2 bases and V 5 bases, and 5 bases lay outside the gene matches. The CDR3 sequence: CASSRGGQGNYGYTF. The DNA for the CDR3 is TGTGCCAGCAGCCGAGGGGGACAGGGGAACTATGGCTACACCTTC.

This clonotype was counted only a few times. The CDR3 protein is CASRQSPDNSPLHF. In nucleotides, the CDR3 is TGTGCCAGCAGACAGTCTCCGGATAATTCACCCCTCCACTTT. This chain joins TRBV6-2 or TRBV6-3 and TRBJ1-6, with D unclear. Germline V gene sequence: CDR1 MNHEY, CDR2 SVGEGT. This CDR3 comprises 14 residues. With 6 bases removed from V and 5 bases from J, the gap between germline ends came to 11 bases.

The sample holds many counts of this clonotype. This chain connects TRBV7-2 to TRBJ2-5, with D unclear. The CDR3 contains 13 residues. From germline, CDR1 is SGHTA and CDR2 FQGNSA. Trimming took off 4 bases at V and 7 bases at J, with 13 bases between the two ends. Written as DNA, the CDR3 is TGTGCCAGCAGCTCCCCGCTCCAGTGGACCCAGTACTTC. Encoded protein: CASSSPLQWTQYF.

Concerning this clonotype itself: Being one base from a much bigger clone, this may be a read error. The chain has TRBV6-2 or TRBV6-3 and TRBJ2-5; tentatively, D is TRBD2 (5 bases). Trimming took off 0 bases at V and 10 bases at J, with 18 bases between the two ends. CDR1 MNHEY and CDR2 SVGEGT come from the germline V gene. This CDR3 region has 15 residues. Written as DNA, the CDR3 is TGTGCCAGCAGTTACTCAAGCCGACTAACGCAGATCCAGTACTTC. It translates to CASSYSSRLTQIQYF.

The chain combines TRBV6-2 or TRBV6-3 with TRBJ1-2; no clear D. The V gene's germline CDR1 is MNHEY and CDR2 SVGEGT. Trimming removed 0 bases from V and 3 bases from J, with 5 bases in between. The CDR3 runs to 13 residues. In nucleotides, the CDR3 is TGTGCCAGCAGTTACTCGATGGACTATGGCTACACCTTC. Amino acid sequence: CASSYSMDYGYTF.

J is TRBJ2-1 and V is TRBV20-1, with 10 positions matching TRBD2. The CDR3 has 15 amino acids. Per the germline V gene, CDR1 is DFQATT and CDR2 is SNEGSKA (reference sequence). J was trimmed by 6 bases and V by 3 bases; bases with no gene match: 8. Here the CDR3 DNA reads TGCAGTGCTAGTATGGGACTAGCGATTTCCAATGAGCAGTTCTTC. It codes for CSASMGLAISNEQFF.

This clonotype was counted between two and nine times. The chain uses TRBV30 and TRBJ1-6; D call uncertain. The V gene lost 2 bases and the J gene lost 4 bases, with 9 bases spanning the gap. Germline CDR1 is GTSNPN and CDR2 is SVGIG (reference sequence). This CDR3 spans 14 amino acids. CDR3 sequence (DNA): TGTGCCTGGAGTCAGGCGGGGTATAATTCACCCCTCCACTTT. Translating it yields CAWSQAGYNSPLHF. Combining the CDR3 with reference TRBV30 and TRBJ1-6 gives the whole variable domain SQTIHQWPATLVQPVGSPLSLECTVEGTSNPNLYWYRQAAGRGLQLLFYSVGIGQISSEVPQNLSASRPQDRQFILSSKKLLLSDSGFYLCAWSQAGYNSPLHFGNGTRLTVT.

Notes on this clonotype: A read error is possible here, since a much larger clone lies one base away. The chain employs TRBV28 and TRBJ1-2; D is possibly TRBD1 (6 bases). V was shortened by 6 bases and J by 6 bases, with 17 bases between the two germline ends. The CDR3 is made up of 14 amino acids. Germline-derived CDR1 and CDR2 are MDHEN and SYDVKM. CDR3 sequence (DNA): TGTGCCAGCAGCGAAGAAGGGACATCCGATGGCTACACCTTC. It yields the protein CASSEEGTSDGYTF.

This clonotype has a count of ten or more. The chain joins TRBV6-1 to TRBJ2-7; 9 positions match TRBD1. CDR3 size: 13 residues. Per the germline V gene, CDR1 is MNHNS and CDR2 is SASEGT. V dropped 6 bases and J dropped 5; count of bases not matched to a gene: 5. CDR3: CASRKQGADEQYV. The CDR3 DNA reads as TGTGCCAGCAGAAAACAGGGGGCGGACGAGCAGTACGTC.

The CDR3 coding sequence is TGTGCCAGCAGTGAATCCTTGAGCTCCTACGAGCAGTACGTC. Amino acids: CASSESLSSYEQYV. The chain combines TRBV25-1 with TRBJ2-7; D remains unclear. The ends were cut back, 1 base at V and 0 bases at J, with 7 bases in the middle. Germline V CDR1 and CDR2: MGHDK, SYGVNS. The CDR3 contains 14 residues.

The CDR3 is CATEPGLAGPGREQYF. The DNA of the CDR3 is TGTGCCACCGAACCTGGACTAGCGGGTCCGGGGAGGGAGCAGTACTTC. The chain uses TRBV6-8 and TRBJ2-7, with 11 positions matching TRBD2. CDR3 length equals 16 residues. Germline CDR1 and CDR2: MNHGY and SAAAGT. Trimming took 10 bases from V and 7 from J; bases not matched to a gene: 18.

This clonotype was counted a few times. The CDR3 region has the DNA TGTGCCAGCAGCCTTAGACTTCCGGGACAGGGTAATGAAAAACTGTTTTTT. Its translation is CASSLRLPGQGNEKLFF. This chain links TRBV6-5 with TRBJ1-4, with 9 nucleotides matching TRBD1. Germline CDR1 reads MNHEY; CDR2 reads SVGAGI. CDR3 length: 17 residues. The trim removed 6 bases at V and 4 bases at J, leaving 12 bases unmatched.

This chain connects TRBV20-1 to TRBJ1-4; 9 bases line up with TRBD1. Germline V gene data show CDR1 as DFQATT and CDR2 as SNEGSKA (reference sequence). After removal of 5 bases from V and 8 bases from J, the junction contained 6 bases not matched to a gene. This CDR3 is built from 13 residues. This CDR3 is CSAPQGAGEKLFF. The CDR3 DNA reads TGCAGTGCTCCACAGGGGGCAGGGGAAAAACTGTTTTTT.

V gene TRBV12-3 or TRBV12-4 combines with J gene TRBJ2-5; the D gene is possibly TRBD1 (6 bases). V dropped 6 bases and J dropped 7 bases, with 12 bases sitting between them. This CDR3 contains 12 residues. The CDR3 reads CASRQGRGTQYF. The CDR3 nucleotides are TGTGCCAGCAGACAGGGCCGGGGGACCCAGTACTTC.

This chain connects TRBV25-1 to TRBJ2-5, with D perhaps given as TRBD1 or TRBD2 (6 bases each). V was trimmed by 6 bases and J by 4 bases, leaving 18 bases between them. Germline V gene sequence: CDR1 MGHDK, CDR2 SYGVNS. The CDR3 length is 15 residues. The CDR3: CASSPTLRGGETQYF. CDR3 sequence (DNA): TGTGCCAGCAGCCCCACCCTCAGGGGAGGAGAGACCCAGTACTTC.

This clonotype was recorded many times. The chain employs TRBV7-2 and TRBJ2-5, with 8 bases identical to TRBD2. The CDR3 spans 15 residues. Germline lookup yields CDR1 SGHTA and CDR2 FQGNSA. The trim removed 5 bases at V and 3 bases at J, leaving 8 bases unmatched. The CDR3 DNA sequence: TGTGCCAGCAGCAGAGGCAGCGGGAGCGAAGAGACCCAGTACTTC. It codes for CASSRGSGSEETQYF.

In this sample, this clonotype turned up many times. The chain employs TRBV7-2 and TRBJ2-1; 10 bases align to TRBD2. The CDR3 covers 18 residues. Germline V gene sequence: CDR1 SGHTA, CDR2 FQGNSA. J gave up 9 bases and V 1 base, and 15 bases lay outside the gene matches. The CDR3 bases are TGTGCCAGCAGCTTAGATCCCTCGCCGGGACTAGCGACGGGTGAGCAGTTCTTC. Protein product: CASSLDPSPGLATGEQFF.

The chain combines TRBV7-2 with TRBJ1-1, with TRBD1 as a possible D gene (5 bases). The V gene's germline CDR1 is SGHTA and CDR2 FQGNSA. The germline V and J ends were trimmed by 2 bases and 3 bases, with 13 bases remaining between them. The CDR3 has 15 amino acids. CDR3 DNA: TGTGCCAGCAGCTTAAATCTGGGGCTTGACACTGAAGCTTTCTTT. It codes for CASSLNLGLDTEAFF.

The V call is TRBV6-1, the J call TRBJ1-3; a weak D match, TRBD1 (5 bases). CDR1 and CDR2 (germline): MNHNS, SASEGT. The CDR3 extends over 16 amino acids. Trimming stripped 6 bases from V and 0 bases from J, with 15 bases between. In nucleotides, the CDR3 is TGTGCCAGCAGCAAAATGGGGGGACCCTCTGGAAACACCATATATTTT. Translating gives CASSKMGGPSGNTIYF.

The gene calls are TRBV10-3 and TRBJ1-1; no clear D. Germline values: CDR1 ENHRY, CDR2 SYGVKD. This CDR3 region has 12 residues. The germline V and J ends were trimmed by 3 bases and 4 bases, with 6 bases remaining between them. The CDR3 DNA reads TGTGCCATCAGTGAACAACTCACTGAAGCTTTCTTT. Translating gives CAISEQLTEAFF.

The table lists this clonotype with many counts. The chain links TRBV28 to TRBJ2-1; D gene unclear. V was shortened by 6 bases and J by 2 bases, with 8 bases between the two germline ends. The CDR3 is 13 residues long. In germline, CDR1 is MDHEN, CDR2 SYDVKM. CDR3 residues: CASRHRTYNEQFF. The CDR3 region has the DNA TGTGCCAGCAGACACCGGACCTACAATGAGCAGTTCTTC.

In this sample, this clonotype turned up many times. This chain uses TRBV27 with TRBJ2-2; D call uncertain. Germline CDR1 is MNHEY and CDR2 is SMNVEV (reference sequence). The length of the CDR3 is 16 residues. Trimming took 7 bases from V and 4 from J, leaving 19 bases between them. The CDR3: CASTPPDGWVTGELFF. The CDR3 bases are TGTGCCAGCACCCCTCCGGACGGGTGGGTCACCGGGGAGCTGTTTTTT.

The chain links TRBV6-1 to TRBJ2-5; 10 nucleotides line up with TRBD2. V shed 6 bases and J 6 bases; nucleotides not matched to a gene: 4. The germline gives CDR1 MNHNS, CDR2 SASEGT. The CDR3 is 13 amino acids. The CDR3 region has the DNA TGTGCCAGCAGGCTAGCGGGAGAGAAGACCCAGTACTTC. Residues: CASRLAGEKTQYF.

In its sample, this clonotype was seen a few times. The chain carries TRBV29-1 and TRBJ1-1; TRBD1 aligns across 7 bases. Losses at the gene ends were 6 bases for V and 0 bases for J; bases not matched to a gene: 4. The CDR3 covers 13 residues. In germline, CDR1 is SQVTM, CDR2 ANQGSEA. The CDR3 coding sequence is TGCAGCGTGCTGGGACAGATGAACACTGAAGCTTTCTTT. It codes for CSVLGQMNTEAFF.

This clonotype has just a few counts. The CDR3 sequence is CSALPGPGSDTQYF. CDR3 in DNA: TGCAGTGCTCTGCCGGGACCAGGCTCAGATACGCAGTATTTT. This chain uses TRBV20-1 with TRBJ2-3, with D perhaps matching TRBD1 or TRBD2 (5 bases each). Germline V gene lookup returns CDR1 DFQATT and CDR2 SNEGSKA (reference sequence). V was shortened by 5 bases and J by 4 bases, with 16 bases between the two germline ends. This CDR3 comprises 14 residues.

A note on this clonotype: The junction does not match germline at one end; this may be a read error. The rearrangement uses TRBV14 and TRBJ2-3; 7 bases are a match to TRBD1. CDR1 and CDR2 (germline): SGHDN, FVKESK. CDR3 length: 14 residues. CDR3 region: CASSKDRVTDTQYF. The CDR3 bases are TGTGCCAGCAGCAAAGACAGGGTAACAGATACGCAGTATTTT. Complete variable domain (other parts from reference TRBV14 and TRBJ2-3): EAGVTQFPSHSVIEKGQTVTLRCDPISGHDNLYWYRRVMGKEIKFLLHFVKESKQDESGMPNNRFLAERTGGTYSTLKVQPAELEDSGVYFCASSKDRVTDTQYFGPGTRLTVL.